A single sample is the source of the 19 T cell receptor beta chains below, sequenced in a study of early T cells in non-severe SARS-CoV-2 infection. TCRdb passed the 5' RACE reads through MiXCR, listing each CDR3 protein once. This table holds fewer than 55,000 distinct CDR3 sequences, 9.1% found once. Material: whole blood. Source of these receptors: an adult who was a healthcare worker with PCR-confirmed SARS-CoV-2 infection or an uninfected control (not recorded which).

J is TRBJ1-1 and V is TRBV29-1; no clear D. The ends were cut back, 1 base at V and 6 bases at J, with 9 bases in the middle. This CDR3 is built from 12 residues. Germline V lookup: CDR1 SQVTM, CDR2 ANQGSEA. CDR3 nucleotide sequence: TGCAGCGTTGAAGTACTCCGTCCTGAAGCTTTCTTT. This gives the protein CSVEVLRPEAFF.

This clonotype showed up many times. The chain recombines TRBV9 with TRBJ2-5, with TRBD1 matching over 7 bases. The CDR3 covers 14 residues. The V segment lost 2 bases and the J segment 2 bases; nucleotides outside the gene matches: 3. In germline, CDR1 is SGDLS, CDR2 YYNGEE. The CDR3 sequence is CASSVGTEQETQYF. The CDR3 DNA reads TGTGCCAGCAGCGTTGGGACAGAGCAAGAGACCCAGTACTTC.

Ten or more counts support this clonotype. V usage is TRBV16 and J usage is TRBJ2-7; 7 bases line up with TRBD1. Germline CDR1 reads KGHSY; CDR2 reads FQNENV. This CDR3 has 14 residues. V lost 4 bases to trimming and J lost 5 bases; unmatched junction nucleotides: 8. Written as DNA, the CDR3 is TGTGCCAGCAGCCGCGGTGGGACAGCCAACGAGCAGTACTTC. Translating gives CASSRGGTANEQYF. Drawing the rest from reference TRBV16 and TRBJ2-7, the complete variable domain is GEEVAQTPKHLVRGEGQKAKLYCAPIKGHSYVFWYQQVLKNEFKFLISFQNENVFDETGMPKERFSAKCLPNSPCSLEIQATKLEDSAVYFCASSRGGTANEQYFGPGTRLTVT.

About this clonotype: This may stem from a read error, because a much larger clone lies one nucleotide away. This chain connects TRBV7-2 to TRBJ1-1; D remains unclear. The length of the CDR3 is 13 residues. CDR1 is SGHTA and CDR2 is FQGNSA in the germline V gene. This CDR3 reads CVSSSDSAVRAFF. Here the CDR3 DNA reads TGTGTCAGCAGCTCCGACTCGGCCGTGAGAGCTTTCTTT.

This clonotype was observed many times. As DNA, the CDR3 is TGCAGTGTTAGCCTTTATATTGACAGGGGTCGGCCTGAAGCTTTCTTT. It translates to CSVSLYIDRGRPEAFF. V usage is TRBV20-1 and J usage is TRBJ1-1, with 8 positions matching TRBD1. Unmatched junction bases numbered 19, after V lost 7 bases and J lost 6 bases. The V gene's germline CDR1 is DFQATT and CDR2 SNEGSKA (reference sequence). The CDR3 is made up of 16 amino acids.

Ten or more counts support this clonotype. The chain couples TRBV13 to TRBJ2-7, with D possibly being TRBD1 (5 bases). The CDR3 totals 16 residues. V was pared by 1 base and J by 3 bases, with 16 bases between. Germline V lookup: CDR1 PRHDT, CDR2 FYEKMQ (reference sequence). As DNA, the CDR3 is TGTGCCAGCAGCTTAGAGTCGTCAGGGTGGGTCTACGAGCAGTACTTC. It is translated as CASSLESSGWVYEQYF.

This clonotype has ten or more counts. The V gene is TRBV29-1, the J gene TRBJ2-3, with D perhaps TRBD1 or TRBD2 (5 bases each). The V gene lost 4 bases and the J gene lost 10 bases, with 18 bases spanning the gap. Per germline, CDR1 SQVTM and CDR2 ANQGSEA. There are 13 residues in the CDR3. The CDR3 bases are TGCAGCGTTGCGGATAATGCGAGGGGCCCGCAGTATTTT. As protein: CSVADNARGPQYF.

In its sample, this clonotype was seen many times. The genes are TRBV2 and TRBJ2-2; 9 nucleotides match TRBD2. This CDR3 has 14 amino acids. In germline, CDR1 is SNHLY, CDR2 FYNNEI. The V segment lost 6 bases and the J segment 4 bases; nucleotides outside the gene matches: 3. The CDR3 DNA is TGTGCCAGCAGCGGGGGACTAGCCACCGGGGAGCTGTTTTTT. Its protein product is CASSGGLATGELFF. Together with reference TRBV2 and TRBJ2-2, the CDR3 gives the full variable domain: EPEVTQTPSHQVTQMGQEVILRCVPISNHLYFYWYRQILGQKVEFLVSFYNNEISEKSEIFDDQFSVERPDGSNFTLKIRSTKLEDSAMYFCASSGGLATGELFFGEGSRLTVL.

This clonotype was recorded at least ten times. The J gene is TRBJ2-3, the V gene TRBV3-1; D could derive from TRBD1 or TRBD2 (5 bases each). V lost 2 bases and J 4 bases, leaving 10 bases between the germline ends. Germline-derived CDR1 and CDR2 are LGHDT and YNNKEL (reference sequence). CDR3 length equals 14 residues. CDR3 DNA: TGTGCCAGCAGCCAACGGGTGGGGGCAGATACGCAGTATTTT. This encodes CASSQRVGADTQYF.

This clonotype was seen many times. The chain employs TRBV5-1 and TRBJ2-1, with 7 positions matching TRBD2. In germline, CDR1 is SGHRS, CDR2 YFSETQ. The CDR3 is 16 amino acids. Trimming took 2 bases from V and 4 from J; bases not matched to a gene: 9. CDR3 DNA: TGCGCCAGCAGCTTCATGTTTAGCGGGCCTTACAATGAGCAGTTCTTC. This gives the protein CASSFMFSGPYNEQFF.

The J gene is TRBJ1-1, the V gene TRBV7-9; D remains unclear. Germline CDR1 is SEHNR and CDR2 is FQNEAQ (reference sequence). Between the trimmed V and J ends, which lost 4 bases and 1 base, there was a span of 13 bases. The CDR3 runs 15 residues. The CDR3 nucleotides read TGTGCCAGCAGCTCGGCACGGATTAAGAACACTGAAGCTTTCTTT. Its translation: CASSSARIKNTEAFF.

This clonotype was seen at least ten times. J is TRBJ2-5 and V is TRBV28; the D gene is possibly TRBD1 (5 bases). Trimming took 5 bases from V and 1 from J, leaving 14 bases between them. The CDR3 is made up of 15 amino acids. From germline, CDR1 is MDHEN and CDR2 SYDVKM. CDR3 sequence: CASSLSRVLQETQYF. In nucleotides, the CDR3 is TGTGCCAGCAGTCTGTCCAGGGTTCTCCAAGAGACCCAGTACTTC.

This clonotype has a count of ten or more. The chain is built from TRBV9 and TRBJ2-1; possible D gene TRBD1, 6 bases. V lost 0 bases, J lost 8 bases, and 15 bases lay in between. Germline CDR1 SGDLS, CDR2 YYNGEE. The length of the CDR3 is 15 residues. In nucleotides, the CDR3 is TGTGCCAGCAGCGTAGCGGGGACACAGAGCGATGAGCAGTTCTTC. Its protein is CASSVAGTQSDEQFF. Full variable domain (outside the CDR3, taken from reference TRBV9 and TRBJ2-1): DSGVTQTPKHLITATGQRVTLRCSPRSGDLSVYWYQQSLDQGLQFLIQYYNGEERAKGNILERFSAQQFPDLHSELNLSSLELGDSALYFCASSVAGTQSDEQFFGPGTRLTVL.

This clonotype was counted only a few times. V usage is TRBV6-2 or TRBV6-3 and J usage is TRBJ2-6; 7 bases line up with TRBD1. The V gene's germline CDR1 is MNHEY and CDR2 SVGEGT. J gave up 2 bases and V 5 bases, and 3 bases lay outside the gene matches. This CDR3 contains 15 residues. CDR3 in DNA: TGTGCCAGCAGTCCAGACAGGGCTGGGGCCAACGTCCTGACTTTC. Translating gives CASSPDRAGANVLTF.

This clonotype was recorded at least ten times. The rearrangement uses TRBV15 and TRBJ1-2; no reliable D call. Germline V gene data show CDR1 as LNHNV and CDR2 as YYDKDF (reference sequence). The CDR3 contains 12 residues. Trimming took 0 bases from V and 7 from J, leaving 6 bases between them. In DNA form, the CDR3 reads TGTGCCACCAGCAGAGATCAATTTGGCTACACCTTC. Protein sequence: CATSRDQFGYTF.

There are many counts of this clonotype. V usage is TRBV7-8 and J usage is TRBJ1-4; a weak D match, TRBD1 (5 bases). The V gene lost 2 bases and the J gene lost 7 bases, with 11 bases spanning the gap. The CDR3 runs to 14 residues. The germline CDR1 and CDR2 sequences are SGHVS and FQNEAQ. The CDR3 DNA sequence: TGTGCCAGCAGCTTATACCGGACACCTGAAAAACTGTTTTTT. It specifies CASSLYRTPEKLFF.

This clonotype was seen more than once but under ten times. The chain couples TRBV29-1 to TRBJ1-2, with TRBD1 matching 8 bases. Germline CDR1 is SQVTM and CDR2 is ANQGSEA. This CDR3 is 11 amino acids long. Germline trimming cut 7 bases from V and 8 bases from J; bases unmatched to any gene: 6. The CDR3 here is CSGQGAFGYTF. The DNA for the CDR3 is TGCAGCGGTCAGGGGGCTTTCGGCTACACCTTC.

This clonotype was counted at least ten times. This chain connects TRBV7-2 to TRBJ1-5; tentative D call: TRBD1 (5 bases). Germline-derived CDR1 and CDR2 are SGHTA and FQGNSA. This CDR3 region has 17 residues. Trimming removed 1 base from V and 7 bases from J, with 20 bases in between. The CDR3 region is CASSLGLGVSGIQPQHF. The CDR3 coding sequence is TGTGCCAGCAGCTTAGGGCTAGGGGTCAGCGGAATCCAGCCCCAGCATTTT.

V is TRBV20-1 and J is TRBJ1-6, with D perhaps matching TRBD1 (5 bases). V was shortened by 3 bases and J by 6 bases, with 15 bases between the two germline ends. Looked up from germline, CDR1 is DFQATT and CDR2 is SNEGSKA (reference sequence). The CDR3 loop spans 15 amino acids. The CDR3 DNA reads TGCAGTGCTAGCCCCGGGGGGAGACGTAATTCACCCCTCCACTTT. It is translated as CSASPGGRRNSPLHF.